This note documents a single T cell receptor beta chain sequence. The data belong to a study of blood T cell repertoires in COVID-19. About the study: The United States, Italy and Spain provided the acute and convalescent COVID-19 samples.

Sequencing used immunoSEQ multiplex PCR; TCRdb keeps in-frame clones, though not all of them. The profile covers about 270,000 clones, with around 90% appearing a single time and approximately 2.7% taken by the ten largest. The CDR3 covers 14 residues. The V gene's germline CDR1 is SGHVS and CDR2 FNYEAQ. The J segment lost 6 bases and the V segment lost 4 bases, leaving 5 bases of the junction unmatched. The sample comprised PBMCs or T cells enriched from blood (not recorded which). The gene calls are TRBV7-6 and TRBJ2-7, with 11 bases that match TRBD1. This sequence was found in a man aged 35-49 years who had been exposed to COVID-19. The CDR3 is CASSSRTGGGEQYF. The CDR3 DNA reads as TGTGCCAGCAGCTCCCGGACAGGGGGCGGCGAGCAGTACTTC.